This T cell receptor beta chain was sequenced in a study of T-cell reconstitution after alpha-beta-depleted transplantation in children listed by TCRdb under 2016. Study-wide context: T-cell immune reconstitution after TCRalphabeta/CD19-depleted allogeneic hematopoietic cell transplantation in children was quantitatively tracked in the study by means of TCR repertoire profiling.

A word on this clonotype: The antigen it recognizes is unknown. No much larger clone is present one base from it, and per-base qualities are unavailable.

Via the germline V gene, CDR1 is SNHLY and CDR2 FYNNEI. Trimming at the junction amounts to 6 bases on V and 3 bases on J, and the germline ends lie 15 bases apart. Taken from cysteine to phenylalanine, the CDR3 has 15 residues. CDR3 DNA only is kept here, 45 bases in frame from base 1. The method behind the library was PCR. The sequencer was an Illumina HiSeq 2500. Molecular barcoding was employed in the preparation of TCR libraries, with unique molecular identifiers being used to normalize TCRbeta repertoire quantification. In-frame beta chains were kept once TCRdb had trimmed the public reads at Q25 with fastp and called clones with MiXCR. Each entry merges the rows of one CDR3 protein and shows their most common DNA and genes. The sample table shows a few hundred thousand distinct CDR3 sequences, and roughly a tenth are seen once. The ten largest account for 4.5% to 7% of the sample.

Recombination joined TRBV2 with TRBJ2-1; TRBD1 is a weak D gene call, 5 bases matching. This receptor was obtained from a human donor who donated a stem cell graft to a child with acute myeloid leukemia. The sample in question was PBMCs from the stem cell graft donor, obtained from the stem cell graft. The encoded CDR3 is CASRVGVLLYNEQFF. The sequenced DNA is TGTGCCAGCAGGGTAGGGGTGTTGCTCTACAATGAGCAGTTCTTC.